This T cell receptor beta chain was sequenced during a study of cytomegalovirus exposure and HLA in healthy donors. PCR amplification relied on 60 Vbeta primers (plus 13 Jbeta primers). Data came from immunoSEQ multiplex PCR; TCRdb stores just in-frame clones and leaves some out. The table has about 120,000 clones, about three quarters seen once; the top ten hold about 3.5%. The V and J ends lost 4 bases and 13 bases respectively, with 21 bases between them. This CDR3 contains 15 residues. Looked up from germline, CDR1 is SGHRS and CDR2 is YFSETQ. Notes on this clone: No antigen is known for it.

Donors were nominally healthy when sampled, though unrecorded immune exposures were likely. General study points: Compared with the roughly 670-donor mean, an Asian-associated ancestry cluster reportedly had fewer N-insertions, according to a later analysis.

The origin of this receptor is a young woman in good health and CMV-seropositive. The V call is TRBV5-1, the J call TRBJ1-6; tentatively, D is TRBD1 (6 bases). The sequenced sample was PBMCs. The chain's CDR3 is CASSQRDRNLDPLHF. In DNA form, the CDR3 reads TGCGCCAGCAGCCAAAGAGACAGGAACCTCGACCCCCTCCACTTT. The whole variable domain, filled in from reference TRBV5-1 and TRBJ1-6, reads KAGVTQTPRYLIKTRGQQVTLSCSPISGHRSVSWYQQTPGQGLQFLFEYFSETQRNKGNFPGRFSGRQFSNSRSEMNVSTLELGDSALYLCASSQRDRNLDPLHFGNGTRLTVT.